Shown below are 9 T cell receptor beta chains from a single sample sequenced in a study of blood T cell repertoires in COVID-19. Using immunoSEQ multiplex PCR, the repertoire was profiled, and TCRdb retains in-frame clones only, with some absent. The table has around 68,000 clones, around four fifths seen once. The specimen was peripheral blood. These receptors originate from a woman in her forties or fifties with acute or convalescent COVID-19.

The J gene is TRBJ2-5, the V gene TRBV7-9, with 11 bases that match TRBD2. This CDR3 is 16 amino acids long. J was trimmed by 4 bases and V by 2 bases; bases with no gene match: 6. Germline V lookup: CDR1 SEHNR, CDR2 FQNEAQ (reference sequence). Here the CDR3 DNA reads TGTGCCAGCAGCTTACTCGGCCTAGCGGGAGGAGAGACCCAGTACTTC. Translation: CASSLLGLAGGETQYF.

The V gene is TRBV7-2, the J gene TRBJ2-1; 9 nucleotides align to TRBD2. The V segment lost 2 bases and the J segment 5 bases; nucleotides outside the gene matches: 7. The germline V gene has CDR1 SGHTA and CDR2 FQGNSA. CDR3 length: 16 residues. CDR3 residues: CASSLHAASGNNEQFF. The CDR3 DNA reads TGTGCCAGCAGCTTACATGCCGCTAGCGGGAACAATGAGCAGTTCTTC.

The chain uses TRBV2 and TRBJ1-2; D gene unclear. The CDR3 is 14 amino acids. The germline CDR1 and CDR2 sequences are SNHLY and FYNNEI. The V gene lost 6 bases and the J gene lost 0 bases, with 11 bases spanning the gap. The DNA for the CDR3 is TGTGCCAGCAGGCCGGAGTTAGCTAACTATGGCTACACCTTC. Translated: CASRPELANYGYTF.

The chain joins TRBV6-1 to TRBJ1-1; 7 bases fit TRBD1. V gave up 3 bases and J gave up 5 bases; unmatched junction bases: 9. CDR1 and CDR2 (germline): MNHNS, SASEGT. The CDR3 is made up of 15 amino acids. As DNA, the CDR3 is TGTGCCAGCAGTGATCAGGACAGGCGGGTGACTGAAGCTTTCTTT. The encoded protein is CASSDQDRRVTEAFF.

The chain carries TRBV7-3 and TRBJ2-1; 14 bases map to TRBD2. J gave up 9 bases and V 3 bases, and 10 bases lay outside the gene matches. Germline V gene lookup returns CDR1 SGHTA and CDR2 FQGTGA. The CDR3 is 17 residues long. The CDR3 DNA sequence: TGTGCCAGCAGCTTTACCGGGACTAGCGGGAGCGGGGGTGAGCAGTTCTTC. It specifies CASSFTGTSGSGGEQFF.

The rearrangement links TRBV10-2 to TRBJ1-2; D is perhaps TRBD1 (5 bases). Deletions cut 2 bases from V and 7 bases from J, with 11 bases between. Germline values: CDR1 WSHSY, CDR2 SAAADI. This CDR3 spans 13 amino acids. The CDR3 DNA sequence: TGCGCCAGCAGTGAGACCCAGGGTCTTGGCTACACCTTC. The encoded protein is CASSETQGLGYTF.

This chain uses TRBV10-3 with TRBJ1-2; no reliable D call. Germline V gives CDR1 ENHRY, CDR2 SYGVKD. This CDR3 region has 11 residues. V was trimmed by 10 bases and J by 5 bases, leaving 11 bases between them. The CDR3 loop is CATTDSYGYTF. DNA for the CDR3: TGTGCCACAACAGATTCTTATGGCTACACCTTC.

The table lists this clone with a few counts. The chain uses TRBV14 and TRBJ2-5; 10 nucleotides match TRBD1. Germline CDR1 reads SGHDN; CDR2 reads FVKESK. This CDR3 spans 16 amino acids. V was clipped by 4 bases and J by 1 base; unmatched bases: 6. The CDR3 sequence: CASSPPRDRGQETQYF. CDR3 sequence (DNA): TGTGCCAGCAGCCCCCCCAGGGACAGGGGCCAAGAGACCCAGTACTTC.

The rearrangement joins TRBV6-6 to TRBJ2-1; TRBD1 aligns across 8 bases. The CDR3 runs to 12 residues. Losses at the gene ends were 6 bases for V and 9 bases for J; bases not matched to a gene: 4. The germline CDR1 and CDR2 sequences are MNHNY and SVGAGI (reference sequence). The CDR3 DNA follows: TGTGCCAGCAGCCGACAGGGGAGTGAGCAGTTCTTC. This sequence encodes CASSRQGSEQFF.